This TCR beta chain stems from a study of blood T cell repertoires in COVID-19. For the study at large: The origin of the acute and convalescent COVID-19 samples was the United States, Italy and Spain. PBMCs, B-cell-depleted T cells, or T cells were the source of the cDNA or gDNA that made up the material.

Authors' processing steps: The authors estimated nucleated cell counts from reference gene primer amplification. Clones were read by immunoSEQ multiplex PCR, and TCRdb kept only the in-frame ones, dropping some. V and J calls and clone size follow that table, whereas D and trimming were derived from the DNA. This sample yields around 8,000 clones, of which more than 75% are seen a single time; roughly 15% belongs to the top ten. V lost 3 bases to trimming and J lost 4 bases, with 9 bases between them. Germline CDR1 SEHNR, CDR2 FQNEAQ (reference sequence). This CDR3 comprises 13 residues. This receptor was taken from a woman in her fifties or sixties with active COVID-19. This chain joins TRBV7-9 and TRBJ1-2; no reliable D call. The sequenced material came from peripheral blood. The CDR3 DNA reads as TGTGCCAGCAGCTTGGAGGGAGGCTATGGCTACACCTTC. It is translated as CASSLEGGYGYTF.